This T cell receptor beta chain was retrieved from a study of OX40 agonist ivuxolimab in advanced cancers. Clones were read by immunoSEQ multiplex PCR, and TCRdb kept only the in-frame ones, dropping some. The table records 85,000 to 100,000 clones, roughly 91% of them present only once. Notes on this clone: Its antigen is still unknown.

General study points: CD8+ T cells averaged more expanded clones than CD4+.

Trimming shortened V by 3 bases and J by 7 bases, and 16 bases separated the two germline ends. This CDR3 has 16 residues. The sample consisted of CD4+ or CD8+ T cells sorted from blood, taken in a trial of the OX40 agonist ivuxolimab. The clonotype comes from an adult with an advanced solid tumor such as melanoma, head and neck, liver or kidney cancer. The chain carries TRBV23-1 and TRBJ1-6; D may be TRBD1 (5 bases). TRBV23-1 is annotated as an ORF whose role is uncertain. CDR3 region: CASSQPDRPPNSPLHF. CDR3 bases: TGCGCCAGCAGTCAGCCAGACAGACCTCCAAATTCACCCCTCCACTTT.